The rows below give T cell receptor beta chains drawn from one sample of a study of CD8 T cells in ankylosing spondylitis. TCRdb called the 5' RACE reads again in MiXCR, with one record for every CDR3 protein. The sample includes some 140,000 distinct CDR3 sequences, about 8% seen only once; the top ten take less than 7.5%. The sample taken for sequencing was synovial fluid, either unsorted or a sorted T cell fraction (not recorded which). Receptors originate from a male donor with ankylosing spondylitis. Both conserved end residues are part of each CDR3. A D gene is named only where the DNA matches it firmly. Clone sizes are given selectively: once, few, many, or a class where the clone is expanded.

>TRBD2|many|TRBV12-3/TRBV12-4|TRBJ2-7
CASSFRAGFYEQYF
TGTGCCAGCAGTTTTCGAGCGGGATTCTACGAGCAGTACTTC
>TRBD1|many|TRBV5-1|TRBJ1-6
CASSPGQGDSPLHF
TGCGCCAGCAGCCCCGGACAGGGGGATTCACCCCTCCACTTT
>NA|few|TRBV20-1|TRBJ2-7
CSASPGQYEQYF
TGCAGTGCTAGCCCTGGACAGTACGAGCAGTACTTC
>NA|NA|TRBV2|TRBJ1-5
CASSENGGGNQPQHF
TGTGCCAGCAGTGAAAACGGGGGCGGCAATCAGCCCCAGCATTTT
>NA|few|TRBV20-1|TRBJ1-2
CSANPWGKDGYTF
TGCAGTGCTAACCCCTGGGGGAAGGATGGCTACACCTTC
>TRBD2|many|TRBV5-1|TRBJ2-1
CASSGLAGVEEQFF
TGCGCCAGCTCTGGACTAGCGGGAGTCGAGGAGCAGTTCTTC
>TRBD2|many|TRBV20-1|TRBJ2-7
CSAQRESPSYEQYF
TGCAGTGCCCAGCGGGAGTCCCCCTCCTACGAGCAGTACTTC
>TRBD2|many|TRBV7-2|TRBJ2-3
CASSLLSGGTDTQYF
TGTGCCAGCAGCCTCCTTAGCGGGGGAACAGATACGCAGTATTTT
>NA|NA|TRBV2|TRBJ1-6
CASSPLGTSNSPLHF
TGTGCCAGCAGTCCGCTCGGGACTAGTAATTCACCCCTCCACTTT
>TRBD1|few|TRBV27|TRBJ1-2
CASSLRTGGAYGYTF
TGTGCCAGCAGTCTGAGGACAGGGGGCGCCTATGGCTACACCTTC
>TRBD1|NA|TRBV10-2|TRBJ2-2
CASRWDRSTGELFF
TGCGCCAGCAGGTGGGACAGGTCCACCGGGGAGCTGTTTTTT
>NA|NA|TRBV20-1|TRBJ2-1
CSARGQWGSDDYNEQFF
TGCAGTGCTAGGGGACAATGGGGCTCCGACGATTACAATGAGCAGTTCTTC
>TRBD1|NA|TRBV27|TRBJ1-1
CASSSIGTGPLNTEAFF
TGTGCCAGCAGTTCGATTGGGACAGGCCCTTTGAACACTGAAGCTTTCTTT
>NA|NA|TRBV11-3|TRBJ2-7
CASSSIQGGEQYF
TGTGCCAGCAGCTCAATACAGGGAGGCGAGCAGTACTTC
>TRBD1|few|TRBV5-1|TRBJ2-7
CASSKDQGATYEQYF
TGCGCCAGCAGTAAGGATCAGGGGGCTACCTACGAGCAGTACTTC
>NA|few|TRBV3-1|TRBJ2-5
CASSQVGETQYF
TGTGCCAGCAGCCAGGTTGGGGAGACCCAGTACTTC
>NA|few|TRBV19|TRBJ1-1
CASSIELYMNTEAFF
TGTGCCAGTAGTATCGAACTTTACATGAACACTGAAGCTTTCTTT
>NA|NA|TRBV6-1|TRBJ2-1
CASSKITGSDEQFF
TGTGCCAGCAGCAAAATCACAGGGAGCGATGAGCAGTTCTTC
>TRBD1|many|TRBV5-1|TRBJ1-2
CASSSGTDPFYGYTF
TGCGCCAGCAGCTCAGGGACAGACCCTTTCTATGGCTACACCTTC
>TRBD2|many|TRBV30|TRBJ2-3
CAWSVGGGTDTQYF
TGTGCCTGGAGTGTTGGGGGGGGCACAGATACGCAGTATTTT
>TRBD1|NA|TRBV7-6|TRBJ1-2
CASSLVIGQAYGYTF
TGTGCCAGCAGCTTGGTGATCGGACAGGCCTATGGCTACACCTTC
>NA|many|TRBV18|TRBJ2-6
CASSPPKAGANVLTF
TGTGCCAGCTCACCACCGAAAGCTGGGGCCAACGTCCTGACTTTC
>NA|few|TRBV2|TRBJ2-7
CASGVANQYEQYF
TGTGCCAGCGGAGTAGCTAACCAGTACGAGCAGTACTTC
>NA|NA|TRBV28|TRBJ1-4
CASSLRLGKLFF
TGTGCCAGCAGTTTGAGGCTTGGAAAACTGTTTTTT
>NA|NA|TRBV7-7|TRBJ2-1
CASSHGSTSYNEQFF
TGTGCTAGCAGCCACGGATCTACCTCCTACAATGAGCAGTTCTTC
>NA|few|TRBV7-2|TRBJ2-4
CASSSGGGLIAKNIQYF
TGTGCCAGCAGCTCCGGTGGGGGACTTATAGCCAAAAACATTCAGTACTTC
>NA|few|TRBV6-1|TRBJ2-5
CASRLGGRETQYF
TGTGCCAGCAGGCTAGGAGGAAGAGAGACCCAGTACTTC
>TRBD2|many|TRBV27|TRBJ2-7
CATQRLAGSYEQYF
TGTGCCACCCAACGACTAGCGGGCTCCTACGAGCAGTACTTC
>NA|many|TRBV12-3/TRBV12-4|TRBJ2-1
CASSLQLEQFF
TGTGCCAGCAGCCTACAGCTAGAGCAGTTCTTC